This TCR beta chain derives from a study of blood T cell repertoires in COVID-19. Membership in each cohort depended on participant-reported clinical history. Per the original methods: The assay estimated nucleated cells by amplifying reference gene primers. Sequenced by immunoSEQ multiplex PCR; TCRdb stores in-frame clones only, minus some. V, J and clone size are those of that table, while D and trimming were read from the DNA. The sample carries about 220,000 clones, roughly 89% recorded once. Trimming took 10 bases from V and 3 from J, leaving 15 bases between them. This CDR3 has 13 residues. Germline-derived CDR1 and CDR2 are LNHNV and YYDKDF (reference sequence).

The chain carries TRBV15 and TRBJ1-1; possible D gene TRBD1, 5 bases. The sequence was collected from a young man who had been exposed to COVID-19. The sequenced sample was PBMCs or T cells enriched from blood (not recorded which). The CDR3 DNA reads TGTGCCATCCAACGGGGGGTGGACACTGAAGCTTTCTTT. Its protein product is CAIQRGVDTEAFF.